This TCR beta chain was documented in a study of blood T cell repertoires in COVID-19. Using immunoSEQ multiplex PCR, the repertoire was profiled, and TCRdb retains in-frame clones only, with some absent. Here the sample spans 250,000 to 300,000 clones, about 93% being singletons. The source of this sequence is a woman between 25 and 40 years old who had recovered from COVID-19. The sequenced sample was PBMCs or T cells enriched from blood (not recorded which).

The CDR3 DNA sequence: TGTGCCAGCAGTTTCGCTCTAGCGATTGCGAACACCGGGGAGCTGTTTTTT. Its protein is CASSFALAIANTGELFF. The chain recombines TRBV27 with TRBJ2-2; D perhaps matches TRBD2 (6 bases). The CDR3 is 17 residues long. Germline loops: CDR1 MNHEY, CDR2 SMNVEV (reference sequence). V lost 3 bases to trimming and J lost 0 bases, with 14 bases between them.